Sequencing of this T cell receptor beta chain was carried out in a study of T cells in Graves' hyperthyroidism and ophthalmopathy. The study, taken as a whole, reports: Prediction of ophthalmopathy progression came a median approximately 7 months pre-onset.

This clonotype was detected ten times or more. Its specificity is unknown. Amplified TCR beta CDR3 regions came from RNA transcripts. TCR CDR3 underwent first-round RT-PCR with the HTBI primer set. MiXCR was run by TCRdb on the multiplex PCR reads, yielding one entry per CDR3 protein. The data contain around 300,000 distinct CDR3 sequences, about 19% of them singletons. The receptor comes from a man aged 45-65 years with Graves' ophthalmopathy. The sample was blood.

CDR3 amino acids: CASSEWGQGPYEQYF. The CDR3 DNA follows: TGTGCCAGCAGTGAATGGGGACAGGGACCCTACGAGCAGTACTTC. The chain has TRBV2 and TRBJ2-7; TRBD1 aligns across 9 bases. Germline V lookup: CDR1 SNHLY, CDR2 FYNNEI. CDR3 size: 15 residues. With V trimmed by 2 bases and J by 2 bases, 4 bases remained unmatched.